The rows below give T cell receptor beta chains drawn from one sample of a study of cytomegalovirus exposure and HLA in healthy donors. TCRdb's table, derived via immunoSEQ multiplex PCR, lists solely in-frame clones and lacks some. Counted here are about 170,000 clones, roughly 80% occurring once; the ten biggest clones make up 13%. Sequencing was performed on PBMCs. Source of these receptors: a woman aged 50 to 60 in good health and CMV-seropositive. Each CDR3 is given with its conserved first and last residue. The order of the fields is V gene, D gene, CDR3 length, clone size, J gene, CDR3 DNA, CDR3 protein. A D gene is named only where the DNA matches it firmly. Size is stated for part of the rows, as once, few or many counts, or as a class when the clone is expanded.

>TRBV11-1|NA|15|NA|TRBJ2-7
TGTGCCAGCAGCTTAGGCAGGGGCCGATCGAGTGAGCAGTACTTC
CASSLGRGRSSEQYF
>TRBV6-1|TRBD2|16|few|TRBJ2-1
TGTGCCAGCAGTGAAAACGGGGGGAACTACTACAATGAGCAGTTCTTC
CASSENGGNYYNEQFF
>TRBV5-6|NA|13|NA|TRBJ1-1
TGTGCCAGCAGCAGAGGCAGGGAAACTGAAGCTTTCTTT
CASSRGRETEAFF
>TRBV10-1|NA|12|NA|TRBJ2-5
TGCGCCCCCGTCGGGTCCCAAGAGACCCAGTACTTC
CAPVGSQETQYF
>TRBV5-4|NA|15|medium-sized|TRBJ1-2
TGTGCCAGCAGCTTGGGTAGGGACACCCTCTATGGCTACACCTTC
CASSLGRDTLYGYTF
>TRBV9|TRBD1|16|NA|TRBJ1-1
TGTGCCAGCAGCGAAGACAGGGGGCGCCGGGGCACTGAAGCTTTCTTT
CASSEDRGRRGTEAFF
>TRBV23-1|TRBD1|14|NA|TRBJ2-5
TGCGCCAGCAGGCGGACAGGTGACCGTGAAGGGCAGTACTTC
CASRRTGDREGQYF
>TRBV27|TRBD1|13|NA|TRBJ1-2
TGTGCCAGCAGTCCCGGGACAGGTCGTGGCTACACCTTC
CASSPGTGRGYTF
>TRBV19|NA|14|NA|TRBJ1-1
TGTGCCAGTAGAAGGGAGGGAAGGAACACTGAAGCTTTCTTT
CASRREGRNTEAFF
>TRBV11-1|NA|14|NA|TRBJ1-1
TGTGCCAGCAGCTTACAGGCAACTAACACTGAAGCTTTCTTT
CASSLQATNTEAFF
>TRBV7-3|TRBD1|14|NA|TRBJ2-3
TGTGCCAGCAGCTCGGACAGGGGCACAGATACGCAGTATTTT
CASSSDRGTDTQYF
>TRBV7-3|NA|10|NA|TRBJ1-5
TGTAGGAGGAGCAATCAGCCCCAGCATTTT
CRRSNQPQHF
>TRBV2|NA|13|NA|TRBJ2-7
TGTGCCAGCACGAGGCAGAGAGACTACGAGCAGTACTTC
CASTRQRDYEQYF
>TRBV11-2|NA|15|NA|TRBJ2-5
TGTGCCAGCAGGTTTGGTTCGGCGGTCCACGAGACCCAGTACTTC
CASRFGSAVHETQYF
>TRBV11-3|TRBD1|15|NA|TRBJ2-5
TGTGCCAGCAGCGACCCGGACAGGGGGGACGAGACCCAGTACTTC
CASSDPDRGDETQYF
>TRBV6-1|NA|13|NA|TRBJ1-5
TGTGCCAGCAGTAGTTCTTGGGGCCAGCCCCAGCATTTT
CASSSSWGQPQHF
>TRBV15|TRBD1|14|NA|TRBJ1-5
TGTGCCACCAGCAAGGGACAGGGGGCATTCCCCCAGCATTTT
CATSKGQGAFPQHF
>TRBV19|NA|12|few|TRBJ1-2
TGTGCCAGTACCAGAGGGCAGAGCTGGCACACCTTC
CASTRGQSWHTF
>TRBV5-1|NA|15|NA|TRBJ1-1
TGCGCCAGCAGCCTGGGACACAACATGAACACTGAAGCTTTCTTT
CASSLGHNMNTEAFF
>TRBV5-1|NA|14|NA|TRBJ2-2
TGCGCCAGCAGCTCGGGGGACCACACCGGGGAGCTGTTTTTT
CASSSGDHTGELFF
>TRBV5-1|NA|14|NA|TRBJ2-1
TGCGCCAGCAGCTTGAGGGCGGGGGCCAGGGAGCAGTTCTTC
CASSLRAGAREQFF
>TRBV14|NA|15|NA|TRBJ2-6
TGTGCCAGCAGCCCAAGGGGATCTTGGGCCAACGTCCTGACTTTC
CASSPRGSWANVLTF
>TRBV15|NA|15|once|TRBJ1-4
TGTGCCACCAGCAGAGATGGCAGGACTAATGAAAAACTGTTTTTT
CATSRDGRTNEKLFF
>TRBV27|NA|14|NA|TRBJ2-7
TGTGCCAGCAGCCGCGGAGGAGGGTCCTACGAGCAGTACTTC
CASSRGGGSYEQYF
>TRBV29-1|TRBD1|14|NA|TRBJ2-7
TGCAGCGTTGTTGAGGGACAGGGACATTACGAGCAGTACTTC
CSVVEGQGHYEQYF
>TRBV5-1|TRBD1|14|NA|TRBJ1-6
TGCGCCAGCACCCTGACAGGGAGAAATTCACCCCTCCACTTT
CASTLTGRNSPLHF
>TRBV4-1|NA|13|once|TRBJ2-7
TGCGCCAGCAGCCAAGAAAATAGGGGTGAGCAGTACTTC
CASSQENRGEQYF
>TRBV6-5|NA|15|once|TRBJ2-7
TGTGCCAGCACCTTTTCCGGGGCAGGGGCCTACGAGCAGTACTTC
CASTFSGAGAYEQYF
>TRBV5-1|NA|14|NA|TRBJ1-5
TGCGCCAGCAGCTTAAAAGGGGACAATCAGCCCCAGCATTTT
CASSLKGDNQPQHF
>TRBV19|TRBD1|16|once|TRBJ2-2
TGTGCCAGTAGTATAGGAGGGACAGGGTTTTTCGGGGAGCTGTTTTTT
CASSIGGTGFFGELFF
>TRBV7-8|TRBD1|16|few|TRBJ1-1
TGTGCCAGCAGCCCCTGGACAGGGGACGTCACCACTGAAGCTTTCTTT
CASSPWTGDVTTEAFF
>TRBV7-8|TRBD1|13|NA|TRBJ1-1
TGTGCCAGCAGCTTAGCCGAACAGGGGGAAGCTTTCTTT
CASSLAEQGEAFF
>TRBV6-5|NA|13|NA|TRBJ2-7
TGTGCCAGCAGTACACTACTCGGTGACGAGCAGTACTTC
CASSTLLGDEQYF
>TRBV7-7|NA|15|NA|TRBJ2-5
TGTGCTAGCAGCGTAGGCAGGGGCGGTCAAGAGACCCAGTACTTC
CASSVGRGGQETQYF
>TRBV5-4|NA|17|NA|TRBJ2-3
TGTGCCAGCAGCACGACAGGTCTCCTTCCTAACACAGATACGCAGTATTTT
CASSTTGLLPNTDTQYF
>TRBV27|TRBD1|16|NA|TRBJ1-1
TGTGCCAGCAGTCCACAGAAGACAGGGACTCGGGCTGAAGCTTTCTTT
CASSPQKTGTRAEAFF
>TRBV11-2|NA|14|NA|TRBJ1-5
TGTGCCAGCAGCTTGACAGTCAATCAGCCCCATAGGCATTTT
CASSLTVNQPHRHF
>TRBV19|NA|17|few|TRBJ2-1
TGTGCCAGTAGTAGGCCCGTCGGGTCTCGGTCCTACAATGAGCAGTTCTTC
CASSRPVGSRSYNEQFF
>TRBV5-1|TRBD1|15|NA|TRBJ2-7
TGCGCCAGCAGCTTAACCGGGACAGGGCTGCGCGAGCAGTACTTC
CASSLTGTGLREQYF
>TRBV6-6|NA|16|NA|TRBJ2-1
TGTGCCAGCAGGGTCTTCATAGGGATTCAGGGTAGTGAGCAGTTCTTC
CASRVFIGIQGSEQFF
>TRBV10-1|TRBD1|15|NA|TRBJ1-1
TGCGCCAGCAGTGAGTCGGACAGGGGGCGCACTGAAGCTTTCTTT
CASSESDRGRTEAFF
>TRBV9|TRBD1|16|NA|TRBJ1-3
TGTGCCAGCAGCCGGACAGGGGGAGCATATGGAAACACCATATATTTT
CASSRTGGAYGNTIYF
>TRBV28|NA|11|NA|TRBJ1-2
TGTGCCAGCAGAATCGACTATGGCTACACCTTC
CASRIDYGYTF
>TRBV6-4|NA|14|NA|TRBJ1-1
TGTGCCAGCAGTTCTACAGGGATGAACACTGAAGCTTTCTTT
CASSSTGMNTEAFF
>TRBV6-5|NA|14|NA|TRBJ2-1
TGTGCCAGCAGTTACCTCAGGGCGCGGAATGAGCAGTTCTTC
CASSYLRARNEQFF
>TRBV25-1|TRBD2|13|NA|TRBJ2-5
TGTGCCAGCATGCGGGAGGGCCCAGAGACCCAGTACTTC
CASMREGPETQYF
>TRBV19|TRBD1|17|NA|TRBJ1-6
TGTGCCAGTAGTATGCGCGGGACAGGGACAACCGATTCACCCCTCCACTTT
CASSMRGTGTTDSPLHF
>TRBV21-1|NA|17|NA|TRBJ2-7
TGTGCCAGCAGCAAAGTCGAAAGGGACAGGGGGTCCTACGAGCAGTACTTC
CASSKVERDRGSYEQYF
>TRBV5-4|NA|14|few|TRBJ2-5
TGTGCCAGCAGCTTGGGACAGTCCCAGGAGACCCAGTACTTC
CASSLGQSQETQYF
>TRBV18|NA|16|NA|TRBJ1-1
TGTGCCAGCTCACCACCACAGGGATGGTCTAGCACTGAAGCTTTCTTT
CASSPPQGWSSTEAFF